These 21 T cell receptor beta chains were sequenced from one sample in a study of blood T cell repertoires in COVID-19. Some clones are missing from TCRdb's copy, which holds only in-frame ones; the method was immunoSEQ multiplex PCR. Seen here are about 210,000 clones, 65% to 90% observed once, and the top ten hold 4% to 6%. Sequenced: peripheral blood. The receptors derive from a man aged 45-65 years with COVID-19, enrolled during active disease.

The chain carries TRBV5-6 and TRBJ1-6; no firm D call. This CDR3 region has 15 residues. The germline V and J ends were trimmed by 4 bases and 7 bases, with 15 bases remaining between them. Germline CDR1 is SGHDT and CDR2 is YYEEEE. CDR3 loop: CASSRKLLANSPLHF. CDR3 DNA: TGTGCCAGCAGCCGTAAACTGTTAGCCAATTCACCCCTCCACTTT.

The chain carries TRBV28 and TRBJ2-3, with TRBD1 matching over 7 bases. V was clipped by 3 bases and J by 2 bases; unmatched bases: 5. Germline V gene sequence: CDR1 MDHEN, CDR2 SYDVKM. The CDR3 runs to 15 residues. The CDR3: CASSFHRGPTDTQYF. In nucleotides, the CDR3 is TGTGCCAGCAGTTTCCACAGGGGTCCCACAGATACGCAGTATTTT.

The V gene is TRBV28, the J gene TRBJ1-2; D unresolved. The germline V gene has CDR1 MDHEN and CDR2 SYDVKM. V was pared by 2 bases and J by 2 bases, with 6 bases between. The CDR3 extends over 13 amino acids. CDR3 loop: CASSLAENYGYTF. The CDR3 DNA reads TGTGCCAGCAGTTTAGCAGAAAACTATGGCTACACCTTC.

The chain recombines TRBV18 with TRBJ2-7, with D possibly matching TRBD2 (5 bases). Trimming shortened V by 2 bases and J by 5 bases, and 10 bases separated the two germline ends. Germline-derived CDR1 and CDR2 are KGHSH and LQKENI. There are 13 residues in the CDR3. The CDR3 nucleotides read TGTGCCAGCTCACCAACCCCCGGGAACGAGCAGTACTTC. This translates into CASSPTPGNEQYF.

The rearrangement links TRBV6-5 to TRBJ1-1; the D gene is possibly TRBD1 (6 bases). Trimming pared 6 bases from V and 0 bases from J, leaving 14 bases between. The CDR3 totals 15 residues. Per germline, CDR1 MNHEY and CDR2 SVGAGI. Written as DNA, the CDR3 is TGTGCCAGCAGGGGTTCCTGGACAGTGAACACTGAAGCTTTCTTT. Translation: CASRGSWTVNTEAFF.

The chain carries TRBV7-8 and TRBJ1-3; possible D gene TRBD1, 6 bases. The CDR3 runs 14 residues. V dropped 5 bases and J dropped 4 bases, with 12 bases sitting between them. From germline, CDR1 is SGHVS and CDR2 FQNEAQ. Here the CDR3 reads CASSRRTDGNTIYF. CDR3 sequence (DNA): TGTGCCAGCAGCCGACGGACAGACGGAAACACCATATATTTT.

V gene TRBV28 combines with J gene TRBJ1-2, with D possibly being TRBD1 (5 bases). Trimming pared 6 bases from V and 4 bases from J, leaving 15 bases between. The CDR3 loop spans 14 amino acids. Per the germline V gene, CDR1 is MDHEN and CDR2 is SYDVKM. The CDR3, as DNA: TGTGCCAGCAGCAACATGGGGCAGACCTATGGCTACACCTTC. Translating gives CASSNMGQTYGYTF.

The chain has TRBV7-9 and TRBJ2-1; tentative D call: TRBD2 (5 bases). V lost 2 bases and J lost 0, with 8 bases in between. Germline V gene lookup returns CDR1 SEHNR and CDR2 FQNEAQ (reference sequence). The CDR3 runs to 15 residues. The chain's CDR3 is CASSLFGSSYNEQFF. The CDR3, as DNA: TGTGCCAGCAGCTTATTTGGGAGCTCCTACAATGAGCAGTTCTTC.

CDR3 sequence: CASSKPGQANEKLFF. The CDR3 DNA is TGCGCCAGCAGCAAACCGGGACAGGCGAATGAAAAACTGTTTTTT. The V and J genes are TRBV5-1 and TRBJ1-4; 8 positions match TRBD1. Germline-derived CDR1 and CDR2 are SGHRS and YFSETQ. This CDR3 has 15 residues. V lost 4 bases and J lost 5; bases outside the gene matches: 7.

This clone was observed once. The chain combines TRBV7-2 with TRBJ1-5, with a possible D match to TRBD1 (5 bases). The CDR3 is 15 residues long. Germline-derived CDR1 and CDR2 are SGHTA and FQGNSA. V lost 5 bases, J lost 3 bases, and 14 bases lay in between. The CDR3 protein is CASSQTTGNNQPQHF. The CDR3 region has the DNA TGTGCCAGCAGCCAAACCACAGGAAACAATCAGCCCCAGCATTTT.

The chain links TRBV28 to TRBJ1-6, with a possible D match to TRBD1 (6 bases). Trimming removed 2 bases at V and 6 bases at J, with 8 bases between. Per the germline V gene, CDR1 is MDHEN and CDR2 is SYDVKM. CDR3 length: 14 residues. Here the CDR3 reads CASSLPRGNSPLHF. DNA of the CDR3: TGTGCCAGCAGTTTACCCAGGGGTAATTCACCCCTCCACTTT.

The J gene is TRBJ1-2, the V gene TRBV27, with D tentatively TRBD1 (5 bases). Germline loops: CDR1 MNHEY, CDR2 SMNVEV (reference sequence). Deletions cut 3 bases from V and 4 bases from J, with 9 bases between. The CDR3 covers 13 residues. The CDR3 here is CASSLGGSYGYTF. CDR3 nucleotide sequence: TGTGCCAGCAGTTTGGGGGGGAGCTATGGCTACACCTTC.

This clone was observed once. The gene calls are TRBV5-1 and TRBJ2-5; maybe TRBD1 (6 bases). Germline CDR1 reads SGHRS; CDR2 reads YFSETQ. The CDR3 totals 14 residues. Trimming cost V 7 bases and J 2 bases, with 15 bases left between them. The DNA for the CDR3 is TGCGCCAGCGAAATGACAGGATTTCAAGAGACCCAGTACTTC. It specifies CASEMTGFQETQYF.

V is TRBV24-1 and J is TRBJ2-1; 10 nucleotides line up with TRBD2. The germline V gene has CDR1 KGHDR and CDR2 SFDVKD. The V segment lost 1 base and the J segment 7 bases; nucleotides outside the gene matches: 6. This CDR3 spans 16 amino acids. As DNA, the CDR3 is TGTGCCACCAGTGATTTAGGGCTAGCGGGGGAAAATGAGCAGTTCTTC. Translating gives CATSDLGLAGENEQFF.

The chain couples TRBV7-8 to TRBJ2-7; TRBD1 aligns across 11 bases. Losses at the gene ends were 2 bases for V and 0 bases for J; bases not matched to a gene: 6. From germline, CDR1 is SGHVS and CDR2 FQNEAQ. This CDR3 has 17 amino acids. CDR3 nucleotide sequence: TGTGCCAGCAGCTTACCGAGGACAGGGGGCAGCTCCTACGAGCAGTACTTC. Translating it yields CASSLPRTGGSSYEQYF.

A single count supports this clone. J is TRBJ1-4 and V is TRBV6-5; D might be TRBD1 (6 bases). Germline V gives CDR1 MNHEY, CDR2 SVGAGI. The V gene lost 6 bases and the J gene lost 4 bases, with 15 bases spanning the gap. There are 15 residues in the CDR3. CDR3 in amino acids: CASSRQEWGNEKLFF. CDR3 nucleotide sequence: TGTGCCAGCAGCCGACAGGAATGGGGTAATGAAAAACTGTTTTTT.

This chain links TRBV27 with TRBJ2-5; 8 bases are shared with TRBD1. This CDR3 region has 14 residues. Germline assignment: CDR1 MNHEY and CDR2 SMNVEV (reference sequence). The V segment lost 3 bases and the J segment 4 bases; nucleotides outside the gene matches: 4. The CDR3 region is CASSFQGAGETQYF. The DNA for the CDR3 is TGTGCCAGCAGTTTTCAGGGGGCTGGAGAGACCCAGTACTTC.

The chain uses TRBV7-9 and TRBJ1-1; 7 bases map to TRBD1. V gave up 5 bases and J gave up 5 bases; unmatched junction bases: 5. The CDR3 length is 13 residues. CDR1 and CDR2 from the germline V gene are SEHNR and FQNEAQ (reference sequence). The CDR3 nucleotides read TGTGCCAGCAGCCCTTCAGGGGGGACTGAAGCTTTCTTT. This encodes CASSPSGGTEAFF.

DNA for the CDR3: TGTGCCAGTACTCAGGACAGCTCCTACCAGCCCCAGCATTTT. Its translation: CASTQDSSYQPQHF. The chain is built from TRBV19 and TRBJ1-5; the D gene is possibly TRBD1 (6 bases). This CDR3 contains 14 residues. V lost 7 bases to trimming and J lost 7 bases, with 17 bases between them. Germline CDR1 LNHDA, CDR2 SQIVND (reference sequence). Full variable domain (outside the CDR3, taken from reference TRBV19 and TRBJ1-5): DGGITQSPKYLFRKEGQNVTLSCEQNLNHDAMYWYRQDPGQGLRLIYYSQIVNDFQKGDIAEGYSVSREKKESFPLTVTSAQKNPTAFYLCASTQDSSYQPQHFGDGTRLSIL.

The chain links TRBV3-1 (or the pseudogene TRBV3-2) to TRBJ1-3; D gene uncertain. Deletions cut 0 bases from V and 0 bases from J, with 6 bases between. CDR1 is LGHDT and CDR2 is YNNKEL in the germline V gene (reference sequence). The CDR3 has 15 amino acids. DNA for the CDR3: TGTGCCAGCAGCCAAGAGGTACTCTCTGGAAACACCATATATTTT. This sequence encodes CASSQEVLSGNTIYF.

The chain combines TRBV9 with TRBJ2-5, with 11 nucleotides matching TRBD2. Per the germline V gene, CDR1 is SGDLS and CDR2 is YYNGEE. V dropped 3 bases and J dropped 5; count of bases not matched to a gene: 6. The CDR3 has 15 amino acids. CDR3 DNA sequence: TGTGCCAGCAGCGACACTAGCGGGGGAGGGGAGACCCAGTACTTC. This translates into CASSDTSGGGETQYF.